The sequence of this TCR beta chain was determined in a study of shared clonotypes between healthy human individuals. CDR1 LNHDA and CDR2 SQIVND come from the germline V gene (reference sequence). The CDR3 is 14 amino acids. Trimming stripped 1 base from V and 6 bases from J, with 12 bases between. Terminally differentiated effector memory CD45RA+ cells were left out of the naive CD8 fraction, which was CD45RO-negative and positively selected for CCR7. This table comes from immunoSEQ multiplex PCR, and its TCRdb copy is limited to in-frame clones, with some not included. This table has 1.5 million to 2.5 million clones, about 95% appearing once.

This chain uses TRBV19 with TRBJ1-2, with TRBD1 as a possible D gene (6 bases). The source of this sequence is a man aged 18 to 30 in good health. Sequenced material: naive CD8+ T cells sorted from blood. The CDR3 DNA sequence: TGTGCCAGTAGTATAGTAGCAGGGGTGGATGGCTACACCTTC. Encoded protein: CASSIVAGVDGYTF.